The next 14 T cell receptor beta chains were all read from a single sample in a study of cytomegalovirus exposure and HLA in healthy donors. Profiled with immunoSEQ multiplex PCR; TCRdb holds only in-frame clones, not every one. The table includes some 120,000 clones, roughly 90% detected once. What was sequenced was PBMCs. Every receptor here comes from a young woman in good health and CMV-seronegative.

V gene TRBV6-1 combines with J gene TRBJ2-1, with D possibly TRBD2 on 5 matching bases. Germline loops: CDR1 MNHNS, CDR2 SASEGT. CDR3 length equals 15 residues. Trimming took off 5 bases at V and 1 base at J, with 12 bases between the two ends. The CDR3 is CASSPTRGSYNEQFF. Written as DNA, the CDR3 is TGTGCCAGCAGTCCAACTAGAGGGTCCTACAATGAGCAGTTCTTC.

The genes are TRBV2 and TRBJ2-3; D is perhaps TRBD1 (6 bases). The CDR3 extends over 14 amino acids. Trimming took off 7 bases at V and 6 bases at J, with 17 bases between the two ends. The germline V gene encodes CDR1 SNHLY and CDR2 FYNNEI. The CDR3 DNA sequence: TGTGCCAGCAACCGGGACATACCCAGGGATACGCAGTATTTT. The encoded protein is CASNRDIPRDTQYF.

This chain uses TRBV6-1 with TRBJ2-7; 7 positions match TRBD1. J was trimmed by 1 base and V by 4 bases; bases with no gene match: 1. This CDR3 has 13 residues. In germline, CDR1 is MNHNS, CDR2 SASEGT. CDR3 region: CASSATGSYEQYF. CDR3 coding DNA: TGTGCCAGCAGTGCGACAGGGTCCTACGAGCAGTACTTC.

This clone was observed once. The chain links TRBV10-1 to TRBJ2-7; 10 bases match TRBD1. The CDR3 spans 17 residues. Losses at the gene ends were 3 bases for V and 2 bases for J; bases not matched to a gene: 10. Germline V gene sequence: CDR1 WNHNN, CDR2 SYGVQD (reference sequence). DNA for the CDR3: TGCGCCAGCAGTGACTCCCGCGGACAGGGGGGGACCTACGAGCAGTACTTC. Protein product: CASSDSRGQGGTYEQYF.

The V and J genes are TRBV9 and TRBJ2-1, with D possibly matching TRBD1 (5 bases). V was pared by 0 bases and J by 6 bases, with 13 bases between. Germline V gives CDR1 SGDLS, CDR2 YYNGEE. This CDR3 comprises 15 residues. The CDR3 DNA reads TGTGCCAGCAGCGTAGTAGGGCAGGGTGGCAATGAGCAGTTCTTC. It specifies CASSVVGQGGNEQFF.

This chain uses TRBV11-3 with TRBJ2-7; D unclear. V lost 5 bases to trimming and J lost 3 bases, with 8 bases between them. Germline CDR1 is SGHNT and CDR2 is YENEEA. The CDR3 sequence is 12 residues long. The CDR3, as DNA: TGTGCCAGCAGCCTAAATTACTACGAGCAGTACTTC. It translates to CASSLNYYEQYF.

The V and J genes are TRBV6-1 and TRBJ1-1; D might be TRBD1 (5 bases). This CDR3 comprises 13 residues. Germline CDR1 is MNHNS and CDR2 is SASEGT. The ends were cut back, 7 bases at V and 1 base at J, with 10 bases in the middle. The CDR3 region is CASNLRANTEAFF. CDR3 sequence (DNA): TGTGCCAGCAATCTCAGGGCGAACACTGAAGCTTTCTTT.

The CDR3 sequence: CAWTSRGGGGYTF. The CDR3 DNA reads as TGTGCCTGGACCTCCAGGGGCGGGGGAGGCTACACCTTC. This chain connects TRBV30 to TRBJ1-2; D is possibly TRBD1 (6 bases). Germline CDR1 is GTSNPN and CDR2 is SVGIG (reference sequence). The CDR3 is 13 amino acids. V was pared by 4 bases and J by 8 bases, with 17 bases between.

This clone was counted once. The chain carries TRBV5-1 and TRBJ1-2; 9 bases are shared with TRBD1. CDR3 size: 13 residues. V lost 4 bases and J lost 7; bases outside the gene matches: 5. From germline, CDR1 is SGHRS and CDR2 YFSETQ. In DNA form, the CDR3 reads TGCGCCAGCAGCCAGGGACAGGGTCGTGGCTACACCTTC. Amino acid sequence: CASSQGQGRGYTF. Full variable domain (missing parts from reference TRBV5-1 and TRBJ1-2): KAGVTQTPRYLIKTRGQQVTLSCSPISGHRSVSWYQQTPGQGLQFLFEYFSETQRNKGNFPGRFSGRQFSNSRSEMNVSTLELGDSALYLCASSQGQGRGYTFGSGTRLTVV.

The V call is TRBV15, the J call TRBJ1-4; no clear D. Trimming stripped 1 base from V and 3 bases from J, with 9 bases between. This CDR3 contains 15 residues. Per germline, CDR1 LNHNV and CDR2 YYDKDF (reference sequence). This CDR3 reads CATSRARESNEKLFF. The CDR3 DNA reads TGTGCCACCAGCAGAGCGAGGGAGTCTAATGAAAAACTGTTTTTT.

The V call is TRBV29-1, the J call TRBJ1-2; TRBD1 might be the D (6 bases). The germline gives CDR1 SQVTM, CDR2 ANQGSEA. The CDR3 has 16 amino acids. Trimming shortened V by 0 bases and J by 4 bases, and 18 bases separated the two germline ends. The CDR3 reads CSVEDWSGVSFYGYTF. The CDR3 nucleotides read TGCAGCGTTGAAGATTGGTCAGGGGTCTCCTTCTATGGCTACACCTTC.

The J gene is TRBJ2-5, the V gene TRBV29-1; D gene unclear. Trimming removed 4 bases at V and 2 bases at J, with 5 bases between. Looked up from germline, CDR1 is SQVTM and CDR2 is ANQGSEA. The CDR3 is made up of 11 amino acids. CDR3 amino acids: CSVGRQETQYF. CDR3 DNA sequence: TGCAGCGTTGGTCGGCAAGAGACCCAGTACTTC.

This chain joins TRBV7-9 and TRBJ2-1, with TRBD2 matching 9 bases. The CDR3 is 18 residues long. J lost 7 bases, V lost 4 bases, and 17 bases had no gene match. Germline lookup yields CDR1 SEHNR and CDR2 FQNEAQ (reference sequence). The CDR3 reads CASSSVLLLAGVGNEQFF. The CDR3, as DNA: TGTGCCAGCAGCTCCGTTCTACTCTTAGCGGGAGTGGGAAATGAGCAGTTCTTC.

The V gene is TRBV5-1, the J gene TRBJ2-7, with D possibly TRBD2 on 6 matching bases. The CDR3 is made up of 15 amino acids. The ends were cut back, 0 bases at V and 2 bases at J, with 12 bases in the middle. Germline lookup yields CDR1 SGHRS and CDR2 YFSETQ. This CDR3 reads CASSLERESPYEQYF. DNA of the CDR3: TGCGCCAGCAGCTTGGAACGGGAGTCCCCCTACGAGCAGTACTTC.